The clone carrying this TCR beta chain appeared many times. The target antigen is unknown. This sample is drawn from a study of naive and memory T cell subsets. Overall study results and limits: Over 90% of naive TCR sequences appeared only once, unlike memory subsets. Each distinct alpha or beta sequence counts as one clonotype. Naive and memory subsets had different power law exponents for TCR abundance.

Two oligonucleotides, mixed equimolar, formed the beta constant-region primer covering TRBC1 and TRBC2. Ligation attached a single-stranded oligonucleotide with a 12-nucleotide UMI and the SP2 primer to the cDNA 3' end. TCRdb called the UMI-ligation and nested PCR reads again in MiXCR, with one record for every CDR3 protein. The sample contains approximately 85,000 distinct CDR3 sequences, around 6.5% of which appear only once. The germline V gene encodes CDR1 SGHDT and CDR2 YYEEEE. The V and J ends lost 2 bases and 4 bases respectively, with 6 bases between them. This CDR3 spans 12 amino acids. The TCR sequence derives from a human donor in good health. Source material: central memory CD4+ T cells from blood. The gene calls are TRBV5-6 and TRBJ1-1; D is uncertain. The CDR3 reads CASSFQSTEAFF. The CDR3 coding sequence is TGTGCCAGCAGCTTTCAGAGCACTGAAGCTTTCTTT.